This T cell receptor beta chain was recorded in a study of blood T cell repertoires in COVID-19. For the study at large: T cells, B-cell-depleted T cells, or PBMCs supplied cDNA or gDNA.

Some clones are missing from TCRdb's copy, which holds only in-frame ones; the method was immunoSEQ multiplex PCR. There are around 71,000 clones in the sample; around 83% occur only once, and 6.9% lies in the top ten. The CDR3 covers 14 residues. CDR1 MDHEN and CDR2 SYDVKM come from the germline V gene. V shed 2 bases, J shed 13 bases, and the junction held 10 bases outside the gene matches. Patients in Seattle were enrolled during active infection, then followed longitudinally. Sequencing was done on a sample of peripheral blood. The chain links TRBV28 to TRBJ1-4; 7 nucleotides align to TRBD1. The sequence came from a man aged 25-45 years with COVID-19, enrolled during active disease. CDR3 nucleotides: TGTGCCAGCAGTTTACCCGGACAGGCCAAAGGACTGTTTTTT. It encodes CASSLPGQAKGLFF.